These 9 T cell receptor beta chains came from one sample sequenced in a study of blood T cell repertoires in COVID-19 (dated by TCRdb to 2019 to 2021). The method was the immunoSEQ multiplex PCR assay. Imported from immuneACCESS, the table was reduced by TCRdb to in-frame sequences with V and J called. These copies leave out some clones; in studies compared against another copy, an unresolved V gene accounts for under half, and the cause of the remainder is not known. In all, the sample holds 300,000 to 400,000 clones, and around nine tenths of those were seen once. The top ten clonotypes cover around 4% of the sample. The sequenced material came from peripheral blood. Receptors were obtained from a woman aged 45 to 65 with active or convalescent COVID-19.

V usage is TRBV27 and J usage is TRBJ2-2, with 9 nucleotides matching TRBD1. This CDR3 has 16 amino acids. Germline lookup yields CDR1 MNHEY and CDR2 SMNVEV (reference sequence). Unmatched junction bases numbered 8, after V lost 5 bases and J lost 4 bases. CDR3 sequence reads: CASSPRDRVGTGELFF. DNA of the CDR3: TGTGCCAGCAGTCCCAGGGACAGGGTGGGCACCGGGGAGCTGTTTTTT.

The chain uses TRBV2 and TRBJ2-7; 8 bases map to TRBD2. V trimming: 6 bases; J trimming: 2 bases; junction bases outside the gene matches: 6. CDR3 size: 14 residues. The V gene's germline CDR1 is SNHLY and CDR2 FYNNEI. In DNA form, the CDR3 reads TGTGCCAGCAGCAAGCGGGAGTCTACCTACGAGCAGTACTTC. It is translated as CASSKRESTYEQYF.

This chain links TRBV7-3 with TRBJ2-2; 7 bases match TRBD1. CDR3 length: 13 amino acids. V shed 5 bases, J shed 6 bases, and the junction held 3 bases outside the gene matches. CDR1 and CDR2 (germline): SGHTA, FQGTGA. CDR3 coding DNA: TGTGCCAGCAGCAGGGGGCTTGCCGGGGAGCTGTTTTTT. Protein sequence: CASSRGLAGELFF.

V gene TRBV7-6 combines with J gene TRBJ2-2; TRBD2 matches at 11 bases. The V gene's germline CDR1 is SGHVS and CDR2 FNYEAQ. The CDR3 runs to 18 residues. V dropped 1 base and J dropped 5; count of bases not matched to a gene: 9. CDR3 in amino acids: CASSLGRKTSGTTGELFF. In nucleotides, the CDR3 is TGTGCCAGCAGCTTAGGACGAAAGACTAGCGGGACGACCGGGGAGCTGTTTTTT.

This chain joins TRBV7-6 and TRBJ2-2, with TRBD2 as a possible D gene (6 bases). The CDR3 extends over 15 amino acids. The V gene's germline CDR1 is SGHVS and CDR2 FNYEAQ. Between the trimmed V and J ends, which lost 4 bases and 6 bases, there was a span of 15 bases. CDR3 sequence (DNA): TGTGCCAGCAGCTACCGGAGGGTCGGGTCCGGGGAGCTGTTTTTT. As protein: CASSYRRVGSGELFF.

The gene calls are TRBV6-1 and TRBJ1-5, with 7 bases aligning to TRBD1. The J segment lost 5 bases and the V segment lost 1 base, leaving 8 bases of the junction unmatched. The CDR3 sequence is 16 residues long. Germline CDR1 reads MNHNS; CDR2 reads SASEGT. The CDR3 sequence: CASSEGGAGGHQPQHF. CDR3 sequence (DNA): TGTGCCAGCAGTGAAGGTGGGGCAGGGGGTCATCAGCCCCAGCATTTT.

The chain couples TRBV27 to TRBJ1-3; 7 positions match TRBD1. Germline V gene data show CDR1 as MNHEY and CDR2 as SMNVEV (reference sequence). CDR3 size: 17 residues. Trimming removed 1 base from V and 2 bases from J; junction bases left unmatched: 8. The CDR3 bases are TGTGCCAGCAGTTTATACCCGCCTGACAGGGCTGGAAACACCATATATTTT. This codes for CASSLYPPDRAGNTIYF.

The chain combines TRBV30 with TRBJ1-6; 9 bases line up with TRBD1. Losses at the gene ends were 5 bases for V and 13 bases for J; bases not matched to a gene: 6. CDR1 is GTSNPN and CDR2 is SVGIG in the germline V gene (reference sequence). This CDR3 region has 12 residues. CDR3 region: CAWGTGNVPLHF. The CDR3 DNA follows: TGTGCCTGGGGGACAGGGAATGTGCCCCTCCACTTT.

The rearrangement joins TRBV5-6 to TRBJ2-1; weak D call: TRBD2 (5 bases). CDR1 is SGHDT and CDR2 is YYEEEE in the germline V gene. The CDR3 is 16 amino acids. Trimming left V 4 bases short and J 0 bases short, with 14 bases between. The DNA for the CDR3 is TGTGCCAGCAGCGGGAGACTGTCCAGCTCCTACAATGAGCAGTTCTTC. Translated, it gives CASSGRLSSSYNEQFF.